These 3 T cell receptor beta chains share one sample of origin, sequenced in a study of cytomegalovirus exposure and HLA in healthy donors. The PCR contained 60 Vbeta and 13 Jbeta primers. The repertoire was sequenced with immunoSEQ multiplex PCR; TCRdb's copy has only in-frame clones and lacks some. The sample has about 250,000 clones, 78% seen once. Sequenced material: PBMCs. The receptors were sampled from a boy between 10 and 17 years old in good health and CMV-seronegative.

The gene calls are TRBV5-1 and TRBJ2-7; the match to TRBD2 covers 9 bases. CDR1 and CDR2 (germline): SGHRS, YFSETQ. Unmatched junction bases numbered 10, after V lost 0 bases and J lost 6 bases. The CDR3 length is 16 residues. This CDR3 is CASSLARSGGTSEQYF. Written as DNA, the CDR3 is TGCGCCAGCAGCTTGGCTCGCAGCGGGGGGACCTCCGAGCAGTACTTC. Combining the CDR3 with reference TRBV5-1 and TRBJ2-7 gives the whole variable domain KAGVTQTPRYLIKTRGQQVTLSCSPISGHRSVSWYQQTPGQGLQFLFEYFSETQRNKGNFPGRFSGRQFSNSRSEMNVSTLELGDSALYLCASSLARSGGTSEQYFGPGTRLTVT.

This chain links TRBV25-1 with TRBJ2-2; 11 positions agree with TRBD2. Germline CDR1 MGHDK, CDR2 SYGVNS. The trim removed 6 bases at V and 6 bases at J, leaving 12 bases unmatched. The CDR3 extends over 17 amino acids. The CDR3 DNA reads TGTGCCAGCAGCGACTCATATAGCGGGAGGGCTGCCGGGGAGCTGTTTTTT. This sequence encodes CASSDSYSGRAAGELFF.

This chain joins TRBV18 and TRBJ1-1, with 8 bases identical to TRBD1. The CDR3 extends over 16 amino acids. J lost 0 bases, V lost 3 bases, and 6 bases had no gene match. Germline V gene data show CDR1 as KGHSH and CDR2 as LQKENI. CDR3 region: CASSPQTGVLNTEAFF. CDR3 coding DNA: TGTGCCAGCTCACCTCAGACAGGGGTACTGAACACTGAAGCTTTCTTT.